This TCR beta chain is drawn from a study of Graves' ophthalmopathy and Graves' hyperthyroidism. Background on the study: Ophthalmopathy absent within 18 months of follow-up marked hyperthyroidism as stable. Findings of the study overall: The majority of expanded thyroid clonotypes above 0.001 frequency also occurred in blood. Ophthalmopathy versus stable hyperthyroidism: 13-signature model gave around 85% sensitivity, 81.08% specificity.

Scientists amplified the TCR beta CDR3 regions from RNA transcripts. RT-PCR in the first round used HTBI primers; a second-round multiplex PCR followed. TCRdb independently ran MiXCR on the multiplex PCR reads; one entry per CDR3 protein. The sample lists 1 million to 1.3 million distinct CDR3 sequences, about two fifths occurring once. Only a few counts were recorded for this clonotype. Its antigen is still unknown. V lost 5 bases, J lost 4 bases, and 8 bases lay in between. The CDR3 loop spans 12 amino acids. Germline V lookup: CDR1 MGHDK, CDR2 SYGVNS. Patients newly diagnosed with hyperthyroidism, under 2 months' duration, were aged 18 to 65, the study reports.

The chain couples TRBV25-1 to TRBJ1-2; D is unclear. This TCR derives from an adult man with Graves' hyperthyroidism. Sequenced sample: peripheral blood or thyroid tissue (not recorded which). CDR3 bases: TGTGCCAGCAGTCGGCTCTTCTATGGCTACACCTTC. Residues: CASSRLFYGYTF.